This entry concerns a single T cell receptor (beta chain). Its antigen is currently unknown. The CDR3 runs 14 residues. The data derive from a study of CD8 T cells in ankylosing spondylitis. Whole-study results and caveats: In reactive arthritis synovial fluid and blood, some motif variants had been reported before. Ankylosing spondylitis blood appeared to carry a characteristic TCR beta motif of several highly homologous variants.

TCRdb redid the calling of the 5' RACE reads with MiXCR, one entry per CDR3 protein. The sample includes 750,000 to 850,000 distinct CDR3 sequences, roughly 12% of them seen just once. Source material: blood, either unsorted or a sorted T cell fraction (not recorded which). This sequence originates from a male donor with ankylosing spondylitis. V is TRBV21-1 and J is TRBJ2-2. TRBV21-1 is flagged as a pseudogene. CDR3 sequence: CASSTLDAEGELFF. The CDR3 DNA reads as TGTGCCAGCAGCACCTTGGACGCCGAGGGGGAGCTGTTTTTT.